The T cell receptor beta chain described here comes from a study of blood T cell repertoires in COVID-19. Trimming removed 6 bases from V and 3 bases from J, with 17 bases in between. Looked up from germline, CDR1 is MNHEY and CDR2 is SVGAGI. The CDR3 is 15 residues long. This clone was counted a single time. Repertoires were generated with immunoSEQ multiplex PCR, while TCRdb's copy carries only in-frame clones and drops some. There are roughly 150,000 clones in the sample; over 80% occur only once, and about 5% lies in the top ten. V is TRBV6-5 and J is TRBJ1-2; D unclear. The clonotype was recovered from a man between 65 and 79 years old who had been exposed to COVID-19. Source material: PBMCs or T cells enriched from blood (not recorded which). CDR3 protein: CASSRRTGGHYGYTF. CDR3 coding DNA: TGTGCCAGCAGCCGTAGGACGGGAGGTCACTATGGCTACACCTTC.